The 30 T cell receptor beta chains in this list originate from one sample, sequenced in a study of T cells in women clearing cervical HPV infection. The assay was immunoSEQ multiplex PCR, and TCRdb's table has in-frame clones only and misses some. The table lists about 48,000 clones. The sample was blood buffy coat. These receptors all come from a woman between 18 and 70 years old with a cervical HPV16 infection that either progressed to CIN3+ or cleared (not recorded which).

Points on this clone: The read gets to within 3 residues of the CDR3 end, and the germline J gene fills in the rest. The J gene is TRBJ2-1, the V gene TRBV20-1; a possible D gene is TRBD1 (6 bases). Trimming pared 5 bases from V and 7 bases from J, leaving 12 bases between. The CDR3 length is 12 residues. The germline CDR1 and CDR2 sequences are DFQATT and SNEGSKA (reference sequence). CDR3 bases read: TGCAGTGCTGGTCTGAGGGGGAATGAG. Encoded protein: CSAGLRGNE. The whole CDR3 protein is CSAGLRGNEQFF.

CDR3 DNA, as far as it was read: TGTGCCAGCAGCGTAAGGGGAGACACAGATACG. Amino acid sequence: CASSVRGDTDT. The full-length CDR3 reads as CASSVRGDTDTQYF. V gene TRBV9 combines with J gene TRBJ2-3, with D possibly called TRBD1 or TRBD2 (5 bases each). The read falls 3 residues short of the CDR3 end, and the missing part is taken from the germline J gene. This CDR3 is 14 amino acids long. Trimming removed 1 base at V and 2 bases at J, with 8 bases between. Germline V gene data show CDR1 as SGDLS and CDR2 as YYNGEE. The full variable domain, rest sourced from reference TRBV9 and TRBJ2-3, is DSGVTQTPKHLITATGQRVTLRCSPRSGDLSVYWYQQSLDQGLQFLIQYYNGEERAKGNILERFSAQQFPDLHSELNLSSLELGDSALYFCASSVRGDTDTQYFGPGTRLTVL.

Points on this clone: Read data end 3 residues before the CDR3 end; the end is taken from the germline J gene. V and J are TRBV4-1 and TRBJ2-4; TRBD1 agrees at 10 bases. This CDR3 has 15 amino acids. The ends lost 4 bases at V and 8 bases at J; junction bases unmatched: 8. In germline, CDR1 is MGHRA, CDR2 YSYEKL. The CDR3 DNA, read in part, is TGCGCCAGCAGCCCTACAGGACAGGGGGGGGACATT. This codes for CASSPTGQGGDI. The complete CDR3 protein is CASSPTGQGGDIQYF.

A note on this clone: The read terminates 3 residues before the CDR3 end, so the remaining end is supplied by the germline J gene. The chain uses TRBV18 and TRBJ2-2; D may be TRBD2 (6 bases). The V gene's germline CDR1 is KGHSH and CDR2 LQKENI. With 8 bases removed from V and 4 bases from J, the gap between germline ends came to 14 bases. CDR3 length: 14 residues. This chain's CDR3 is CASRGTPGTGELFF. The sequenced CDR3 bases are TGTGCCAGCCGAGGGACTCCCGGCACCGGGGAG.

Turning to this clone: The read terminates 3 residues before the CDR3 end, so the remaining end is supplied by the germline J gene. The J gene is TRBJ1-6, the V gene TRBV11-2; D unresolved. Looked up from germline, CDR1 is SGHAT and CDR2 is FQNNGV. Trimming took off 2 bases at V and 4 bases at J, with 9 bases between the two ends. The CDR3 runs to 15 residues. Here the CDR3 reads CASSLNSIYNSPLHF. The CDR3 bases that were read are TGTGCCAGCAGCTTAAACAGTATATATAATTCACCC.

Comments on this clone: The CDR3 is cut off 3 residues early in the read; its end comes from the germline J gene. The chain has TRBV7-8 and TRBJ2-1, with D unclear. The length of the CDR3 is 15 residues. The V gene lost 5 bases and the J gene lost 6 bases, with 17 bases spanning the gap. In germline, CDR1 is SGHVS, CDR2 FQNEAQ. Here the CDR3 reads CASSPSRTVSNEQFF. CDR3 DNA (partial): TGTGCCAGCAGCCCAAGTAGAACGGTCTCCAATGAG.

Concerning this clone: Read data end 3 residues before the CDR3 end; the end is taken from the germline J gene. This chain uses TRBV4-1 with TRBJ2-7; 7 bases map to TRBD1. Looked up from germline, CDR1 is MGHRA and CDR2 is YSYEKL. This CDR3 contains 15 residues. Trimming took 1 base from V and 2 from J; bases not matched to a gene: 5. Incomplete CDR3 DNA: TGCGCCAGCAGCCAAGGATGGGACAGAGCCTACGAG. It is translated as CASSQGWDRAYE. In full, the CDR3 is CASSQGWDRAYEQYF.

Notes on this clone: The sequenced fragment ends 3 residues before the CDR3 boundary, so the rest is inferred from the germline J gene. The rearrangement links TRBV6-1 to TRBJ2-7; D is unclear. V lost 0 bases and J 4 bases, leaving 7 bases between the germline ends. CDR3 length: 13 amino acids. Germline V lookup: CDR1 MNHNS, CDR2 SASEGT. The sequenced part of the CDR3 DNA is TGTGCCAGCAGTGAAGCGCGACTTTACGAG. Amino acid sequence: CASSEARLYE. The CDR3 reads in full as CASSEARLYEQYF.

Points on this clone: The read ends 3 residues before the CDR3 terminus; that terminus is restored from the germline J gene. The chain joins TRBV7-9 to TRBJ1-6; 7 positions agree with TRBD1. CDR3 length: 14 residues. V trimming: 3 bases; J trimming: 8 bases; junction bases outside the gene matches: 4. CDR1 is SEHNR, CDR2 FQNEAQ, per germline (reference sequence). CDR3: CASSFAGGYSPLHF. The part of the CDR3 DNA that was read is TGTGCCAGCAGCTTCGCAGGGGGTTATTCACCC.

For this clone: The CDR3 is cut off 3 residues early in the read; its end comes from the germline J gene. The chain links TRBV20-1 to TRBJ2-6; D gene uncertain. The V end lost 5 bases, the J end lost 0 bases, and 17 bases lay between the germline ends. CDR1 is DFQATT, CDR2 SNEGSKA, per germline (reference sequence). The CDR3 contains 17 residues. The CDR3 region is CSALQVELNSGANVLTF. CDR3 DNA (partial): TGCAGTGCTTTGCAGGTGGAGCTGAACTCTGGGGCCAACGTC.

On this clone: The read falls 3 residues short of the CDR3 end, and the missing part is taken from the germline J gene. V usage is TRBV20-1 and J usage is TRBJ2-3, with D unresolved. The CDR3 covers 15 residues. CDR1 DFQATT and CDR2 SNEGSKA come from the germline V gene (reference sequence). V lost 0 bases to trimming and J lost 2 bases, with 12 bases between them. Partial CDR3 DNA: TGCAGTGCTAGAGATCCCCTACGGGTCACAGATACG. It specifies CSARDPLRVTDT. The full CDR3 protein reads CSARDPLRVTDTQYF.

About this clone itself: The read stops 3 residues short of the end of the CDR3; the missing end is completed from the germline J gene. V is TRBV13 and J is TRBJ2-5; D remains unclear. Germline values: CDR1 PRHDT, CDR2 FYEKMQ (reference sequence). V shed 4 bases and J shed 5 bases, with 8 bases lying between them. There are 12 residues in the CDR3. The DNA read from the CDR3 is TGTGCCAGCAGCTCGATGCAGGAGACC. Translated, it gives CASSSMQET. The full-length CDR3 reads as CASSSMQETQYF.

CDR3 sequence reads: CASSSGVLAETKETQYF. CDR3 DNA, as far as it was read: TGCGCCAGCAGCAGCGGGGTACTAGCGGAGACTAAAGAGACC. This chain links TRBV10-2 with TRBJ2-5; 8 nucleotides match TRBD2. From the germline J gene comes the end of the CDR3, since the read stops 3 residues before it. Germline CDR1 WSHSY, CDR2 SAAADI. The junction had 15 bases not matched to a gene; V was cut back by 6 bases and J by 3 bases. The CDR3 has 17 residues.

With regard to this clone: Sequencing ends 3 residues short of the CDR3 end; the germline J gene provides the rest. The chain has TRBV18 and TRBJ2-7, with TRBD2 matching 7 bases. Germline V gene lookup returns CDR1 KGHSH and CDR2 LQKENI. V shed 3 bases and J 1 base; nucleotides not matched to a gene: 0. The CDR3 is 13 amino acids. CDR3 DNA (partial): TGTGCCAGCTCACCCGGGGGGTCCTACGAG. It specifies CASSPGGSYE. The full CDR3 sequence reads CASSPGGSYEQYF. Using reference TRBV18 and TRBJ2-7 for the parts outside the CDR3, the full variable domain is NAGVMQNPRHLVRRRGQEARLRCSPMKGHSHVYWYRQLPEEGLKFMVYLQKENIIDESGMPKERFSAEFPKEGPSILRIQQVVRGDSAAYFCASSPGGSYEQYFGPGTRLTVT.

As to this clone: The read terminates 3 residues ahead of where the CDR3 ends, so the germline J gene completes it. The gene calls are TRBV20-1 and TRBJ2-3; 8 nucleotides line up with TRBD2. This CDR3 comprises 15 residues. V shed 5 bases and J 1 base; nucleotides not matched to a gene: 8. CDR1 and CDR2 (germline): DFQATT, SNEGSKA (reference sequence). This chain's CDR3 is CSAAVAGGGTDTQYF. The CDR3 bases that were read are TGCAGTGCTGCGGTGGCGGGAGGTGGCACAGATACG.

In the case of this clone: The CDR3 end lies 3 residues beyond the end of the read and is filled in from the germline J gene. The V call is TRBV10-3, the J call TRBJ2-7, with 10 bases matching TRBD1. Losses at the gene ends were 4 bases for V and 3 bases for J; bases not matched to a gene: 9. From germline, CDR1 is ENHRY and CDR2 SYGVKD. This CDR3 has 16 amino acids. Partial CDR3 DNA: TGTGCCATCAGTGGTAAAGAGGGGGACAGGGGCTACGAG. It is translated as CAISGKEGDRGYE. The whole CDR3 protein reads CAISGKEGDRGYEQYF.

Concerning this clone itself: The CDR3 is cut off 3 residues early in the read; its end comes from the germline J gene. The chain joins TRBV10-3 to TRBJ1-1; 12 positions agree with TRBD1. Germline V CDR1 and CDR2: ENHRY, SYGVKD. J gave up 5 bases and V 7 bases, and 5 bases lay outside the gene matches. The CDR3 is 14 residues long. The CDR3 bases that were read are TGTGCCATCATCCCGGGACAGGGGGCTACTGAA. This encodes CAIIPGQGATE. The full CDR3 protein is CAIIPGQGATEAFF.

As for this clone: The CDR3 is cut off 3 residues early in the read; its end comes from the germline J gene. J is TRBJ2-1 and V is TRBV7-9, with 10 bases aligning to TRBD2. CDR1 SEHNR and CDR2 FQNEAQ come from the germline V gene (reference sequence). This CDR3 is 15 amino acids long. V lost 5 bases, J lost 7 bases, and 8 bases stayed unmatched. Incomplete CDR3 DNA: TGTGCCAGCAGCCCCCGGACTAGCGGAAAAAATGAG. As protein: CASSPRTSGKNE. The full CDR3 protein is CASSPRTSGKNEQFF.

Comment on this clone: Sequencing ends 3 residues short of the CDR3 end; the germline J gene provides the rest. This sequence joins TRBV28 and TRBJ1-1; D remains unclear. Germline CDR1 and CDR2: MDHEN and SYDVKM. Trimming removed 2 bases at V and 0 bases at J, with 10 bases between. The CDR3 spans 15 residues. CDR3 protein: CASSLPRSMNTEAFF. The part of the CDR3 DNA that was read is TGTGCCAGCAGTTTACCGCGCTCCATGAACACTGAA.

The CDR3 sequence is CSARELLLAKNIQYF. The sequenced CDR3 bases are TGCAGTGCTAGAGAGCTGCTACTAGCCAAAAACATT. The rearrangement links TRBV20-1 to TRBJ2-4; D remains ambiguous. The sequence runs out 3 residues before the end of the CDR3; the remainder is reconstructed from the germline J gene. Germline V gene sequence: CDR1 DFQATT, CDR2 SNEGSKA (reference sequence). CDR3 size: 15 residues. Trimming cost V 0 bases and J 0 bases, with 9 bases left between them.

Worth noting for this clone: The CDR3 end falls 3 residues outside the read, so it is completed with the germline J gene. This chain uses TRBV30 with TRBJ1-5; D possibly corresponds to TRBD1 (5 bases). The CDR3 loop spans 13 amino acids. Germline V gene sequence: CDR1 GTSNPN, CDR2 SVGIG (reference sequence). The germline V and J ends were trimmed by 1 base and 5 bases, with 9 bases remaining between them. The covered CDR3 bases are TGTGCCTGGAGTGGATGGGGGGATCAGCCC. Translation: CAWSGWGDQP. The full CDR3 is CAWSGWGDQPQHF.

Concerning this clone: The CDR3 end lies 3 residues beyond the end of the read and is filled in from the germline J gene. The chain combines TRBV4-2 with TRBJ1-4, with D possibly matching TRBD1 (6 bases). V gave up 4 bases and J gave up 8 bases, with 14 bases separating them. This CDR3 has 14 amino acids. CDR1 LGHNA and CDR2 YNFKEQ come from the germline V gene. The CDR3 loop is CASSPQRGLEKLFF. CDR3 DNA (partial): TGTGCCAGCAGCCCCCAGAGGGGGTTGGAAAAA.

A word on this clone: The CDR3 extends 3 residues past the end of the read, so its final part is completed from the germline J gene. V gene TRBV20-1 combines with J gene TRBJ2-4; 10 positions agree with TRBD2. This CDR3 contains 13 residues. Germline V CDR1 and CDR2: DFQATT, SNEGSKA (reference sequence). V was clipped by 2 bases and J by 9 bases; unmatched bases: 4. The covered CDR3 bases are TGCAGTGCTAGATCAGCGGGAGGGCGCATT. Encoded protein: CSARSAGGRI. The CDR3 reads in full as CSARSAGGRIQYF.

Of note for this clone: The read stops 3 residues short of the end of the CDR3; the missing end is completed from the germline J gene. The chain couples TRBV30 to TRBJ1-3; 10 nucleotides align to TRBD1. Germline lookup yields CDR1 GTSNPN and CDR2 SVGIG (reference sequence). Trimming cost V 4 bases and J 4 bases; bases outside gene matches: 10. The CDR3 contains 16 residues. CDR3 protein: CAWTTGQGGMGNTIYF. CDR3 bases read: TGTGCCTGGACCACCGGACAGGGGGGAATGGGAAACACC.

Notes on this clone: The read falls 3 residues short of the CDR3 end, and the missing part is taken from the germline J gene. The rearrangement joins TRBV11-2 to TRBJ2-7; the D is unclear. Per germline, CDR1 SGHAT and CDR2 FQNNGV. V lost 1 base and J lost 0, with 7 bases in between. The CDR3 loop spans 14 amino acids. The covered CDR3 bases are TGTGCCAGCAGCTTAGGAGGCGGCTCCTACGAG. Protein: CASSLGGGSYE. The CDR3, in full, reads CASSLGGGSYEQYF.

Note on this clone: The CDR3 end lies 3 residues beyond the end of the read and is filled in from the germline J gene. J is TRBJ2-5 and V is TRBV20-1; 11 bases map to TRBD2. V was clipped by 0 bases and J by 4 bases; unmatched bases: 4. Germline V gives CDR1 DFQATT, CDR2 SNEGSKA (reference sequence). The CDR3 contains 15 residues. Incomplete CDR3 DNA: TGCAGTGCTAGAGATTGGGGGACTAGCGGAGAGACC. Translating it yields CSARDWGTSGET. The CDR3 in full is CSARDWGTSGETQYF.

In regard to this clone: Read coverage stops 3 residues before the CDR3 terminus; the germline J gene supplies the remainder. The V gene is TRBV20-1, the J gene TRBJ1-2; D unresolved. Germline loops: CDR1 DFQATT, CDR2 SNEGSKA (reference sequence). This CDR3 contains 12 residues. V shed 3 bases and J shed 2 bases, with 7 bases lying between them. CDR3 DNA, as far as it was read: TGCAGTGCTAGTGAAGGGAACTATGGC. It is translated as CSASEGNYG. The whole CDR3 sequence reads CSASEGNYGYTF.

On this clone itself: The CDR3 goes on 3 residues after the read ends, and that part is filled in from the germline J gene. This chain uses TRBV12-3 or TRBV12-4 with TRBJ1-3; TRBD1 might be the D (6 bases). CDR3 length: 17 amino acids. The ends were cut back, 3 bases at V and 3 bases at J, with 18 bases in the middle. The sequenced CDR3 bases are TGTGCCAGCAGTTTCCCCCTCCTAAACAGGGTTGGAAACACC. Translating it yields CASSFPLLNRVGNT. In full, the CDR3 reads CASSFPLLNRVGNTIYF.

Notes on this clone: Read data end 3 residues before the CDR3 end; the end is taken from the germline J gene. The rearrangement joins TRBV20-1 to TRBJ1-5; 9 bases match TRBD1. V shed 3 bases and J 2 bases; nucleotides not matched to a gene: 5. The germline gives CDR1 DFQATT, CDR2 SNEGSKA (reference sequence). There are 15 residues in the CDR3. The CDR3 is CSASRQGVGNQPQHF. Partial CDR3 DNA: TGCAGTGCTAGTAGACAGGGGGTAGGCAATCAGCCC.

Note on this clone: The CDR3 end is not reached by the read, which stops 3 residues before it; the germline J gene fills it in. The V call is TRBV11-2, the J call TRBJ2-7, with no clear D. CDR3 length equals 12 residues. The V and J ends lost 5 bases and 6 bases respectively, with 11 bases between them. Germline CDR1 is SGHAT and CDR2 is FQNNGV. CDR3 amino acids: CASSALVGEQYF. The sequenced CDR3 bases are TGTGCCAGCAGCGCTTTAGTTGGCGAG. Complete variable domain (other parts from reference TRBV11-2 and TRBJ2-7): EAGVAQSPRYKIIEKRQSVAFWCNPISGHATLYWYQQILGQGPKLLIQFQNNGVVDDSQLPKDRFSAERLKGVDSTLKIQPAKLEDSAVYLCASSALVGEQYFGPGTRLTVT.